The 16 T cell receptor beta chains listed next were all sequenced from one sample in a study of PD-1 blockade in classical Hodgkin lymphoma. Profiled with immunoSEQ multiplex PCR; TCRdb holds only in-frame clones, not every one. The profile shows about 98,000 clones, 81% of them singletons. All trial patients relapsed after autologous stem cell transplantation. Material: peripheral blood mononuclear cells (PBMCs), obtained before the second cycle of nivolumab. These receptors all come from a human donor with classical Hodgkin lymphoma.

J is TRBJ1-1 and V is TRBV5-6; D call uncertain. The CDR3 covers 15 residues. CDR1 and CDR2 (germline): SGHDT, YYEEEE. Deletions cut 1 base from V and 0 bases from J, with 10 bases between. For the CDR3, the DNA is TGTGCCAGCAGCTTGCTGAACAGATTGAACACTGAAGCTTTCTTT. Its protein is CASSLLNRLNTEAFF. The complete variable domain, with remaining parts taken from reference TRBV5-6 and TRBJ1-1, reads DAGVTQSPTHLIKTRGQQVTLRCSPKSGHDTVSWYQQALGQGPQFIFQYYEEEERQRGNFPDRFSGHQFPNYSSELNVNALLLGDSALYLCASSLLNRLNTEAFFGQGTRLTVV.

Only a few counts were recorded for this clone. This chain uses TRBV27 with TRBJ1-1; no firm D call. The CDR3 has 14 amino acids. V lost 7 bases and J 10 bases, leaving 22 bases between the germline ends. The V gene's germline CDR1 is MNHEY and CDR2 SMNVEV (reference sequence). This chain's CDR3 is CASIPWGLAGGAFF. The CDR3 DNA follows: TGTGCCAGCATCCCCTGGGGTTTGGCAGGCGGAGCTTTCTTT.

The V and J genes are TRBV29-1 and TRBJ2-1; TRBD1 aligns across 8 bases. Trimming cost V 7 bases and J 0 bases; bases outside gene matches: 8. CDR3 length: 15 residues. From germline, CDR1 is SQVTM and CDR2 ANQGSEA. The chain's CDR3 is CSALTGASSYNEQFF. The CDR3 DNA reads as TGCAGCGCTCTGACAGGGGCGAGCTCCTACAATGAGCAGTTCTTC.

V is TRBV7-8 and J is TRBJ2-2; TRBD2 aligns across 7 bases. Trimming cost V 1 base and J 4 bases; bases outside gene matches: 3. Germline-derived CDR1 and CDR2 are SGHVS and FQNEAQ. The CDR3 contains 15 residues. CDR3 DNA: TGTGCCAGCAGCTTAGGGGAGGGGTTCACCGGGGAGCTGTTTTTT. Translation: CASSLGEGFTGELFF. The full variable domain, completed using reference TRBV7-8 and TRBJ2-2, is GAGVSQSPRYKVAKRGQDVALRCDPISGHVSLFWYQQALGQGPEFLTYFQNEAQLDKSGLPSDRFFAERPEGSVSTLKIQRTQQEDSAVYLCASSLGEGFTGELFFGEGSRLTVL.

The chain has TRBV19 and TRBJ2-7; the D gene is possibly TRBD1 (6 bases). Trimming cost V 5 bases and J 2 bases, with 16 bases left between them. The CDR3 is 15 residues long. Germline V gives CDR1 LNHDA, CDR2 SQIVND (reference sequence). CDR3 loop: CASSPGQYRPYEQYF. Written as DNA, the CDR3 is TGTGCCAGTAGTCCCGGACAGTACAGACCCTACGAGCAGTACTTC.

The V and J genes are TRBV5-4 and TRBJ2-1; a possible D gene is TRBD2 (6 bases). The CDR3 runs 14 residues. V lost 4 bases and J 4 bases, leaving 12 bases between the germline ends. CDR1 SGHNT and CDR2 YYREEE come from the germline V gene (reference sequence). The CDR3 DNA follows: TGTGCCAGCAGCGCCAGGACTAATTACAATGAGCAGTTCTTC. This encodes CASSARTNYNEQFF.

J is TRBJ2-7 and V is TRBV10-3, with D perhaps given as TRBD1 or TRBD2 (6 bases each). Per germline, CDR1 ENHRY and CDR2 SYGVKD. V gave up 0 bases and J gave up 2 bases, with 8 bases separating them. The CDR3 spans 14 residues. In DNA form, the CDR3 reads TGTGCCATCAGTGAGTCGGAGGGGGCCTACGAGCAGTACTTC. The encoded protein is CAISESEGAYEQYF.

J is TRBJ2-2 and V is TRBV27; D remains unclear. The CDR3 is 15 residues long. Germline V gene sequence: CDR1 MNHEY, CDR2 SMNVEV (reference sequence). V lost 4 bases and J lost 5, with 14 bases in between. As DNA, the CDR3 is TGTGCCAGCAGTTCGCACCCCGCGCGGACCGGGGAGCTGTTTTTT. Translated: CASSSHPARTGELFF.

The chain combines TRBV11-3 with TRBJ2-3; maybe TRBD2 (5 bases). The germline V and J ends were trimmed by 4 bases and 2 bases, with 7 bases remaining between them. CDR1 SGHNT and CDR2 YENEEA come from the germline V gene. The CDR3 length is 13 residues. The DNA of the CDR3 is TGTGCCAGCAGCTCGGGAACCACAGATACGCAGTATTTT. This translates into CASSSGTTDTQYF.

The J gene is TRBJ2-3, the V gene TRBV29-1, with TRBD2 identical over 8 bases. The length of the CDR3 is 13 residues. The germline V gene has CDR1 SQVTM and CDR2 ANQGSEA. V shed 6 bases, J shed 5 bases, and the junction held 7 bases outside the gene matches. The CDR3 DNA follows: TGCAGCGTCACGGGGGGGGCGGGAGATACGCAGTATTTT. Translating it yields CSVTGGAGDTQYF.

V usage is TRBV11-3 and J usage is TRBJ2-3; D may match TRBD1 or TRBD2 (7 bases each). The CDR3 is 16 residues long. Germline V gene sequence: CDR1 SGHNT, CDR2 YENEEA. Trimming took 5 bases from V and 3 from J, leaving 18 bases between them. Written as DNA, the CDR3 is TGTGCCAGCAGCCCACATGGGACAGCGGGAACAGATACGCAGTATTTT. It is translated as CASSPHGTAGTDTQYF.

The CDR3, as DNA: TGTGCCAGCAGCTTCTTTGGTACAGATCAGCCCCAGCATTTT. The encoded protein is CASSFFGTDQPQHF. The V and J genes are TRBV5-5 and TRBJ1-5; no definite D call. The CDR3 covers 14 residues. Germline lookup yields CDR1 SGHKS and CDR2 YYEKEE (reference sequence). Trimming pared 2 bases from V and 5 bases from J, leaving 11 bases between.

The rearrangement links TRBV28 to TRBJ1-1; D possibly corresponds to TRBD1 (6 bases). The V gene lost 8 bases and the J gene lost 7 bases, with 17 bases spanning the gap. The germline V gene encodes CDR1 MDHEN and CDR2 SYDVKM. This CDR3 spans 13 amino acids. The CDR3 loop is CASAPTGAGEAFF. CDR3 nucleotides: TGTGCCAGCGCCCCAACGGGGGCTGGTGAAGCTTTCTTT.

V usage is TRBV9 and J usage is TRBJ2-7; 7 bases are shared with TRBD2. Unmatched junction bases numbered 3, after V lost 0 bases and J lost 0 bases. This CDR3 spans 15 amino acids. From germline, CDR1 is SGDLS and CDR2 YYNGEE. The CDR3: CASSVGAGASYEQYF. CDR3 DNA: TGTGCCAGCAGCGTAGGTGCGGGAGCCTCCTACGAGCAGTACTTC.

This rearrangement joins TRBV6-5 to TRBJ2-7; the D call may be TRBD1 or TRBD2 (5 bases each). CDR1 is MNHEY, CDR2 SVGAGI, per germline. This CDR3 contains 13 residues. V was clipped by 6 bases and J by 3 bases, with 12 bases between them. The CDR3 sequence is CASSRGQGYEQYF. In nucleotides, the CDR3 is TGTGCCAGCAGCCGCGGGCAGGGCTACGAGCAGTACTTC.

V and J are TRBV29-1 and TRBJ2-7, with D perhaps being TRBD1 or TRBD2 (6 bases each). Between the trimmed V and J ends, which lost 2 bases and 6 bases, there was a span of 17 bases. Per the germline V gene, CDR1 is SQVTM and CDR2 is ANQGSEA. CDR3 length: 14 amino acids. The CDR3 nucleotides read TGCAGCGTTGAATTCGGGGGTGGGGGCACCGAGCAGTACTTC. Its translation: CSVEFGGGGTEQYF.